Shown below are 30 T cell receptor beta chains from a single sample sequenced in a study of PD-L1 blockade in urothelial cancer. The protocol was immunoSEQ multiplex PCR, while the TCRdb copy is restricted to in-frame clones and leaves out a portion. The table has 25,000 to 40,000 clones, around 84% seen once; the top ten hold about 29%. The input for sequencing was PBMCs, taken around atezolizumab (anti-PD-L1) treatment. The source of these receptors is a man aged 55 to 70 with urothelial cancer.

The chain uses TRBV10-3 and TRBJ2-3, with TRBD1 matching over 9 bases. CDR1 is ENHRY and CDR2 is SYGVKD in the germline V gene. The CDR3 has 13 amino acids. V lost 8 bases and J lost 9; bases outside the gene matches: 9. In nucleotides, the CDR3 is TGTGCCATCGTGCCGGGACAGGGAAGGACGCAGTATTTT. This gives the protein CAIVPGQGRTQYF.

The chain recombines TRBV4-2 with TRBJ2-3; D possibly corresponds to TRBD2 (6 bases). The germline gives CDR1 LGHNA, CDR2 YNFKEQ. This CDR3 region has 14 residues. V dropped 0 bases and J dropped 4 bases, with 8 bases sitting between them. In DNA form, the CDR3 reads TGTGCCAGCAGCCAAGATAGGAGGGCAGATACGCAGTATTTT. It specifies CASSQDRRADTQYF.

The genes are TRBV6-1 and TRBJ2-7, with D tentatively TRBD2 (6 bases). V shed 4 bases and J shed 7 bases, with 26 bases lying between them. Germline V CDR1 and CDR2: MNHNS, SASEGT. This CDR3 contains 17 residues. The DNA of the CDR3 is TGTGCCAGCAGTGCAGGGATATCGGGACTGGGCCTAGTGGAGCAGTACTTC. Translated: CASSAGISGLGLVEQYF.

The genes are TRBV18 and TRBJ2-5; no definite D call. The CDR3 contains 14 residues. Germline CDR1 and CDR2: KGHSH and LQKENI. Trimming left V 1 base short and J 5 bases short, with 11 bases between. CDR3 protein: CASSPLTTGETQYF. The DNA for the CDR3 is TGTGCCAGCTCACCACTCACTACCGGTGAGACCCAGTACTTC.

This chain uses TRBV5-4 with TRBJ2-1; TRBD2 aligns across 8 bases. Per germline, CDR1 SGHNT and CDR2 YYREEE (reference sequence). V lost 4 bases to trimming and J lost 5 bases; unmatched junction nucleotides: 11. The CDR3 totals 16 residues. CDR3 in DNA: TGTGCCAGCAGCCAGCTTATAGCGGGACCAAACAATGAGCAGTTCTTC. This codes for CASSQLIAGPNNEQFF.

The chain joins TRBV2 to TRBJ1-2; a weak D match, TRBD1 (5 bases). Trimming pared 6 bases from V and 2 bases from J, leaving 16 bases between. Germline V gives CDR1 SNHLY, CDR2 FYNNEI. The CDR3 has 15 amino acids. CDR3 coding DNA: TGTGCCAGCAGCCAAGAGGCGGCAGGGAACTATGGCTACACCTTC. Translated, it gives CASSQEAAGNYGYTF.

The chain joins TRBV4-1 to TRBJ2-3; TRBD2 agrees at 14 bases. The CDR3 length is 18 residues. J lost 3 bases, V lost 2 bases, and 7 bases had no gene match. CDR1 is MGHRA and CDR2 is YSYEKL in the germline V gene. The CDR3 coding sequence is TGCGCCAGCAGCCAACCACTGGGACTAGCGGGAGATACAGATACGCAGTATTTT. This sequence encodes CASSQPLGLAGDTDTQYF.

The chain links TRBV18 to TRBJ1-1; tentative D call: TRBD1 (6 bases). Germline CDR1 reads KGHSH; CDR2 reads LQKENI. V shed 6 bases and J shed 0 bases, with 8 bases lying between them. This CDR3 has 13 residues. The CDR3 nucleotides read TGTGCCAGCTCGGACAGCCTGAACACTGAAGCTTTCTTT. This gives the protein CASSDSLNTEAFF.

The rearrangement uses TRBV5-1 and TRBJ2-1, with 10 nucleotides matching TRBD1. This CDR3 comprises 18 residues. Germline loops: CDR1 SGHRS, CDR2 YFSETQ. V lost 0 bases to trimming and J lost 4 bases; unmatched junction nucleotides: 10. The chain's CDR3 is CASSLGSPRTGGYNEQFF. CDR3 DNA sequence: TGCGCCAGCAGCTTGGGTTCCCCCCGGACAGGGGGATACAATGAGCAGTTCTTC.

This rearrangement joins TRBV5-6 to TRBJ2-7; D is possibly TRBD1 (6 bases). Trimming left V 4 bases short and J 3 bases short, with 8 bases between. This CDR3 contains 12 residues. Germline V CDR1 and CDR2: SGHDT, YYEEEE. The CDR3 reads CASSGDIYEQYF. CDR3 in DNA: TGTGCCAGCAGCGGGGACATCTACGAGCAGTACTTC.

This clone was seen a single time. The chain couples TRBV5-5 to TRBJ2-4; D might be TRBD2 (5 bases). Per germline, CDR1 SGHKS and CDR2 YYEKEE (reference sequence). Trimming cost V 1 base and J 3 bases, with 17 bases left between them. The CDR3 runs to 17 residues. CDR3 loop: CASSLIVGGRDKNIQYF. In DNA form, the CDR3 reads TGTGCCAGCAGCTTGATTGTGGGCGGGCGAGACAAAAACATTCAGTACTTC.

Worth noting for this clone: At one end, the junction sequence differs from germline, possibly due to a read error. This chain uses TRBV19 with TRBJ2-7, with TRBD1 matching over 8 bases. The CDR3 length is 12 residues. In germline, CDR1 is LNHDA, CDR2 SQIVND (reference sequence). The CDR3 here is CASSQGAGGTNF. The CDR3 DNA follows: TGTGCCAGTAGCCAAGGGGCAGGGGGCACGAACTTC.

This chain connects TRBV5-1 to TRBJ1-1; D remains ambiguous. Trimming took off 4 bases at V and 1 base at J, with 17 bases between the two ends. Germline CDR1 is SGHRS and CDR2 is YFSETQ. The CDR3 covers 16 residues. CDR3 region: CASSPNFAEGNTEAFF. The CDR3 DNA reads TGCGCCAGCAGCCCCAATTTTGCGGAAGGGAACACTGAAGCTTTCTTT. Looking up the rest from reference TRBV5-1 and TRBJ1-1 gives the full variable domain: KAGVTQTPRYLIKTRGQQVTLSCSPISGHRSVSWYQQTPGQGLQFLFEYFSETQRNKGNFPGRFSGRQFSNSRSEMNVSTLELGDSALYLCASSPNFAEGNTEAFFGQGTRLTVV.

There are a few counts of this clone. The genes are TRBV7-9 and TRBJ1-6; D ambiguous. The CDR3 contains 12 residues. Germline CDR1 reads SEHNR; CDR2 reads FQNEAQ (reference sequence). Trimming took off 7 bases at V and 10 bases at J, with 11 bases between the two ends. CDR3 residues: CASNNVGSPLHF. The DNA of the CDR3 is TGTGCCAGCAACAATGTCGGGTCACCCCTCCACTTT.

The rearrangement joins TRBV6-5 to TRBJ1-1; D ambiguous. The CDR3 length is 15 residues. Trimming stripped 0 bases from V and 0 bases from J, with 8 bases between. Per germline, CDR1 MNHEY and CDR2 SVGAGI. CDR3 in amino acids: CASSYSRNMNTEAFF. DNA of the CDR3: TGTGCCAGCAGTTACTCGAGGAACATGAACACTGAAGCTTTCTTT.

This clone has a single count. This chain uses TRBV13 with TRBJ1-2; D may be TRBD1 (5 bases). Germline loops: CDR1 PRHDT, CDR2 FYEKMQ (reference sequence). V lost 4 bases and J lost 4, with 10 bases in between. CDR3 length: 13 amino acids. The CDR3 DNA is TGTGCCAGCAGCTCGGGGGACGTCTATGGCTACACCTTC. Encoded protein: CASSSGDVYGYTF. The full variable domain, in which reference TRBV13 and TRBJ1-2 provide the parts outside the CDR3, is AAGVIQSPRHLIKEKRETATLKCYPIPRHDTVYWYQQGPGQDPQFLISFYEKMQSDKGSIPDRFSAQQFSDYHSELNMSSLELGDSALYFCASSSGDVYGYTFGSGTRLTVV.

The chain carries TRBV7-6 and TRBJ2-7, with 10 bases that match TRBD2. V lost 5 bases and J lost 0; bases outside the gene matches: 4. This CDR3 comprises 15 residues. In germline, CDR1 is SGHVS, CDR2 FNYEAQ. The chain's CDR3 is CASSPSGGLSYEQYF. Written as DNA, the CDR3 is TGTGCCAGCAGCCCTAGCGGGGGCCTCTCCTACGAGCAGTACTTC.

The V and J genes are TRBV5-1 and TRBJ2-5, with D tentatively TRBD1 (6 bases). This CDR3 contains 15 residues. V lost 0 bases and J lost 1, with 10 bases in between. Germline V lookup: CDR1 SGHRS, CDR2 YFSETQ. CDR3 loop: CASSLEDSLQETQYF. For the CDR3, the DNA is TGCGCCAGCAGCTTGGAGGACAGCCTCCAAGAGACCCAGTACTTC.

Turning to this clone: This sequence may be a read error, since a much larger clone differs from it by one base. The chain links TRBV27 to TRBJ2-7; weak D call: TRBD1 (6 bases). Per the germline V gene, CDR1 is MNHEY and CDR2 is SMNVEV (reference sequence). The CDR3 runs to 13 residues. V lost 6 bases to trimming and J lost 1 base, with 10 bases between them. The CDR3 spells CASSQDSSYEQYF. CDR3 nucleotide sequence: TGTGCCAGCAGCCAGGACAGTTCCTACGAGCAGTACTTC.

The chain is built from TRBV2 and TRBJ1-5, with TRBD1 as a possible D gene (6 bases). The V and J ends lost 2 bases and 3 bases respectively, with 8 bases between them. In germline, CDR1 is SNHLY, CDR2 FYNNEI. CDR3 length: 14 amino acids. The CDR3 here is CASSERTVNQPQHF. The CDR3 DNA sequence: TGTGCCAGCAGTGAAAGGACAGTCAATCAGCCCCAGCATTTT.

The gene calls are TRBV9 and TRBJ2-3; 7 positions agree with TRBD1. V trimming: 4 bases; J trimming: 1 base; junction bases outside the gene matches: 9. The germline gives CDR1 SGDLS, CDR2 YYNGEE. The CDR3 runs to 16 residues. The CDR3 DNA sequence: TGTGCCAGCAGCTTCCGAGGGGGCGTTCGCACAGATACGCAGTATTTT. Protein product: CASSFRGGVRTDTQYF.

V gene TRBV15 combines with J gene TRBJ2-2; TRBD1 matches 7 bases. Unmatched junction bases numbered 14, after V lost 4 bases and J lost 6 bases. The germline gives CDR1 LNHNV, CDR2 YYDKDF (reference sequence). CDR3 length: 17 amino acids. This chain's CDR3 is CATSTILGQTKAGELFF. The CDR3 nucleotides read TGTGCCACCAGCACAATACTGGGACAGACTAAGGCCGGGGAGCTGTTTTTT.

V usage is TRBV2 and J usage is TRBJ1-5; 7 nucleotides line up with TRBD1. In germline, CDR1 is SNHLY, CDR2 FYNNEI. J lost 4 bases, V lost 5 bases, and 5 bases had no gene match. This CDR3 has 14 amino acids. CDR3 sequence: CASSWTGLNQPQHF. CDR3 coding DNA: TGTGCCAGCAGTTGGACAGGCCTAAATCAGCCCCAGCATTTT.

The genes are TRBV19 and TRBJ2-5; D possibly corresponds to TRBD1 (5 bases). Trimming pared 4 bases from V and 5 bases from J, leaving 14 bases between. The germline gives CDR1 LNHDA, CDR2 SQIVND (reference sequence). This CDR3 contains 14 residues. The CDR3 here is CASSKTVLGETQYF. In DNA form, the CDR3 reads TGTGCCAGTAGTAAGACAGTACTCGGGGAGACCCAGTACTTC.

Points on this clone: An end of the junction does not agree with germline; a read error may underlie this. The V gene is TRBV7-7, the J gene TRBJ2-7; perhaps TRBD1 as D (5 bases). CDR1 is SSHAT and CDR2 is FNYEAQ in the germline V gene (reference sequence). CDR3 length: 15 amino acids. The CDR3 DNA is TGTGCTAGCAGCTTAGGTCCAGGGCCAGACTACGAGCAGTACTTC. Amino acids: CASSLGPGPDYEQYF.

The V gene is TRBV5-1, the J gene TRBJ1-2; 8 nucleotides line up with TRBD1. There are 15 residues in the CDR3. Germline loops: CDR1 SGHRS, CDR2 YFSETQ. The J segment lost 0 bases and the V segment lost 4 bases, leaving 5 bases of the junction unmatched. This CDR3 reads CASSARQGTNYGYTF. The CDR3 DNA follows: TGCGCCAGCAGCGCAAGACAGGGGACTAACTATGGCTACACCTTC.

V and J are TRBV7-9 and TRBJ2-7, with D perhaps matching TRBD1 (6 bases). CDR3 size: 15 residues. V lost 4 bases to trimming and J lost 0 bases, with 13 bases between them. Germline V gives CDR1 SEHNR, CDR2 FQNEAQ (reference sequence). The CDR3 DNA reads TGTGCCAGCAGCTCCCCCTCGGACAGCTCCTACGAGCAGTACTTC. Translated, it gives CASSSPSDSSYEQYF.

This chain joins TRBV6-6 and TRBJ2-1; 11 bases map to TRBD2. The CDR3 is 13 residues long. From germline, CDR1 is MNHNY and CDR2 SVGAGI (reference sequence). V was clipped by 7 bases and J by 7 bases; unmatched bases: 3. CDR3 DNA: TGTGCCAGCAACTTAGCGGGAGGGAATGAGCAGTTCTTC. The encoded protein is CASNLAGGNEQFF.

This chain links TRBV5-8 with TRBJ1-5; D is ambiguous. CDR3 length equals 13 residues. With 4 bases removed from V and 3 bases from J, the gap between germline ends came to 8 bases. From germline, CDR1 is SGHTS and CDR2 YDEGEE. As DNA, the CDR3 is TGTGCCAGCAGCGGGCAGAACAATCAGCCCCAGCATTTT. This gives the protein CASSGQNNQPQHF.

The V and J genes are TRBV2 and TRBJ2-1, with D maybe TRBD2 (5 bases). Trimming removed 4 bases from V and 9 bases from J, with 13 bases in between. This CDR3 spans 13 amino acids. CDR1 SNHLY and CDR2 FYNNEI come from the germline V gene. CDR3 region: CASSVFTSAEQFF. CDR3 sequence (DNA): TGTGCCAGCAGTGTCTTCACTAGTGCTGAGCAGTTCTTC.